This TCR beta chain was captured in a study of T cells in Graves' hyperthyroidism and ophthalmopathy. Study-wide findings and caveats: Most thyroid clonotypes expanded above 0.001 were also detected in blood.

Amplification of TCR beta CDR3 regions was performed using RNA transcripts as template. First-round RT-PCR with HTBI primers amplified the TCR CDR3 region. Each CDR3 protein gets one entry after TCRdb re-called the multiplex PCR reads with MiXCR. Here the sample spans around 370,000 distinct CDR3 sequences, around a sixth being singletons. This clonotype was recorded at least ten times. Antigen specificity is unknown. Germline V gene data show CDR1 as SGHRS and CDR2 as YFSETQ. CDR3 size: 15 residues. V lost 6 bases and J 0 bases, leaving 13 bases between the germline ends. The rearrangement joins TRBV5-1 to TRBJ2-1; D unresolved. Sequencing used blood. This receptor was identified in a man aged 18 to 29 with Graves' ophthalmopathy. The CDR3 sequence: CASTPGLSSYNEQFF. The CDR3 nucleotides read TGCGCCAGCACCCCCGGGCTGAGCTCCTACAATGAGCAGTTCTTC.